The sequence of this T cell receptor beta chain was determined in a study of blood T cell repertoires in COVID-19. The overall study: Sites in the United States, Italy and Spain provided acute and convalescent COVID-19 samples. T cells, B-cell-depleted T cells, or PBMCs supplied cDNA or gDNA.

Some clones are missing from TCRdb's copy, which holds only in-frame ones; the method was immunoSEQ multiplex PCR. Here the sample spans over 150,000 clones, under 85% being singletons. This CDR3 comprises 16 residues. Trimming removed 2 bases from V and 2 bases from J; junction bases left unmatched: 1. The V gene's germline CDR1 is SGHTA and CDR2 FQGNSA. Sequencing was done on a sample of peripheral blood. This TCR came from a man aged 55 to 70 with COVID-19, enrolled during active disease. The gene calls are TRBV7-2 and TRBJ2-1; the match to TRBD2 covers 12 bases. CDR3 bases: TGTGCCAGCAGCTTAACTAGCGGGGGGACCTACAATGAGCAGTTCTTC. This encodes CASSLTSGGTYNEQFF.